The 5 T cell receptor beta chains reported below all come from one sample, sequenced in a study of T cells in localized non-small cell lung cancer. Only in-frame clones appear in the TCRdb table, and some are missing; sequencing was by immunoSEQ multiplex PCR. The data contain tens of thousands of clones, about four fifths of them singletons. Sequencing used peripheral blood, obtained before any cancer treatment. The receptors stem from a man between 35 and 75 years old with stage I lung adenocarcinoma.

V gene TRBV18 combines with J gene TRBJ2-2; no reliable D call. V lost 2 bases and J 0 bases, leaving 4 bases between the germline ends. This CDR3 comprises 14 residues. The V gene's germline CDR1 is KGHSH and CDR2 LQKENI. The DNA of the CDR3 is TGTGCCAGCTCACCAATCTCGAACACCGGGGAGCTGTTTTTT. Its translation is CASSPISNTGELFF. Full variable domain (missing parts from reference TRBV18 and TRBJ2-2): NAGVMQNPRHLVRRRGQEARLRCSPMKGHSHVYWYRQLPEEGLKFMVYLQKENIIDESGMPKERFSAEFPKEGPSILRIQQVVRGDSAAYFCASSPISNTGELFFGEGSRLTVL.

The rearrangement uses TRBV15 and TRBJ1-1; 8 bases align to TRBD1. The CDR3 runs to 14 residues. The germline gives CDR1 LNHNV, CDR2 YYDKDF (reference sequence). Trimming took 2 bases from V and 11 from J; bases not matched to a gene: 10. The chain's CDR3 is CATSRPRQGRRAFF. The CDR3 DNA follows: TGTGCCACCAGCAGACCTCGACAGGGGAGGAGGGCTTTCTTT.

The CDR3 reads CASSGGQGGDEQYF. CDR3 in DNA: TGTGCCAGCAGCGGGGGACAGGGGGGCGACGAGCAGTACTTC. The V call is TRBV7-9, the J call TRBJ2-7; 11 bases align to TRBD1. Germline V gene data show CDR1 as SEHNR and CDR2 as FQNEAQ (reference sequence). Germline trimming cut 5 bases from V and 5 bases from J; bases unmatched to any gene: 5. There are 14 residues in the CDR3. The full variable domain, in which reference TRBV7-9 and TRBJ2-7 provide the parts outside the CDR3, is DTGVSQNPRHKITKRGQNVTFRCDPISEHNRLYWYRQTLGQGPEFLTYFQNEAQLEKSRLLSDRFSAERPKGSFSTLEIQRTEQGDSAMYLCASSGGQGGDEQYFGPGTRLTVT.

This clone was counted many times. The chain employs TRBV20-1 and TRBJ1-1; a possible D gene is TRBD1 (6 bases). V gave up 6 bases and J gave up 8 bases, with 13 bases separating them. CDR3 size: 11 residues. Germline V CDR1 and CDR2: DFQATT, SNEGSKA (reference sequence). The CDR3 protein is CSARGVVEAFF. CDR3 nucleotide sequence: TGCAGTGCGAGGGGGGTCGTGGAAGCTTTCTTT.

Remarks on this clone: Because the CDR3's place on the DNA is in doubt, the DNA is left out and the CDR3 is given as listed by TCRdb. The chain carries TRBV6-5 and TRBJ2-1; the listed D gene, TRBD2, was not tested against the DNA. Germline V gene data show CDR1 as MNHEY and CDR2 as SVGAGI. 15 amino acids form the CDR3, both terminal residues included. This chain's CDR3 is CASSSSGVFHNEQFF.